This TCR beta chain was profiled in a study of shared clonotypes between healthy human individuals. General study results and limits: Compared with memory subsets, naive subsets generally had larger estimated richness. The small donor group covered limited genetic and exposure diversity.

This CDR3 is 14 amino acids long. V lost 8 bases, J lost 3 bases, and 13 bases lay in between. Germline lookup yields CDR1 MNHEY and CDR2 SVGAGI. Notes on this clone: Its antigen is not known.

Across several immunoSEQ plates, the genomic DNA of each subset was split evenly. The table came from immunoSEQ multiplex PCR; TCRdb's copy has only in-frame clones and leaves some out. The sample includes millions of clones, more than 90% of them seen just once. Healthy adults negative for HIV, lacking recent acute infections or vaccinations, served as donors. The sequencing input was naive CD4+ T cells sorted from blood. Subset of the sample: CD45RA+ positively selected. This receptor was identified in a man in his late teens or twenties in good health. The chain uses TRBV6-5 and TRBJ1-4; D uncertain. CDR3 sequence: CASSYGQSNEKLFF. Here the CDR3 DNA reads TGTGCCAGCTCTTATGGTCAGTCTAATGAAAAACTGTTTTTT.